The clone carrying this TCR beta chain occurred a few times. Its antigen is still unknown. TCRdb ran MiXCR on the 5' RACE reads and lists one entry per CDR3 protein. The sample shows fewer than 500,000 distinct CDR3 sequences, roughly 26% of them seen only once. This sample is part of a study of identical twins. Findings of the study overall: Instead of following the same donors, the conclusions were based on cross-sectional statistical analysis.

The CDR3 runs to 16 residues. CDR1 and CDR2 from the germline V gene are SGHKS and YYEKEE (reference sequence). Trimming shortened V by 0 bases and J by 6 bases, and 16 bases separated the two germline ends. These same records also appear under a second study, on T cells expressing NK-cell markers.

The sample was CD4+ T cells sorted from blood. The sequence derives from a woman aged 18-30 years in good health. V usage is TRBV5-5 and J usage is TRBJ1-5; no clear D. CDR3 in DNA: TGTGCCAGCAGCTTGGGATCGGTCGGGGTCGCTCAGCCCCAGCATTTT. Translation gives CASSLGSVGVAQPQHF.